The 22 T cell receptor beta chains given below trace back to one sample, sequenced in a study of blood T cell repertoires in COVID-19. Assay: immunoSEQ multiplex PCR; the TCRdb copy retains only in-frame clones and omits some. The sample lists approximately 330,000 clones; around 92% were seen once. Sequencing was carried out using PBMCs or T cells enriched from blood (not recorded which). These receptors were collected from a woman in her thirties who had recovered from COVID-19.

The CDR3 DNA follows: TGTGCCAGCACCCCCCAGGGCGAAAGAAACTATGGCTACACCTTC. It specifies CASTPQGERNYGYTF. J is TRBJ1-2 and V is TRBV28; possibly TRBD1 for D (5 bases). The V gene lost 7 bases and the J gene lost 2 bases, with 17 bases spanning the gap. Germline CDR1 MDHEN, CDR2 SYDVKM. CDR3 size: 15 residues.

The chain is built from TRBV5-1 and TRBJ2-3; D may be TRBD2 (7 bases). Trimming stripped 0 bases from V and 6 bases from J, with 23 bases between. CDR3 size: 18 residues. The V gene's germline CDR1 is SGHRS and CDR2 YFSETQ. CDR3: CASSLDFVGAGGGDTQYF. CDR3 DNA sequence: TGCGCCAGCAGCTTGGATTTCGTGGGGGCTGGCGGGGGTGATACGCAGTATTTT. Variable domain in full (rest from reference TRBV5-1 and TRBJ2-3): KAGVTQTPRYLIKTRGQQVTLSCSPISGHRSVSWYQQTPGQGLQFLFEYFSETQRNKGNFPGRFSGRQFSNSRSEMNVSTLELGDSALYLCASSLDFVGAGGGDTQYFGPGTRLTVL.

The CDR3 loop is CASSLGLAGAGELFF. CDR3 nucleotide sequence: TGTGCCAGTAGCCTTGGACTAGCGGGAGCCGGGGAGCTGTTTTTT. This chain connects TRBV19 to TRBJ2-2; 13 positions match TRBD2. This CDR3 is 15 amino acids long. V dropped 6 bases and J dropped 6; count of bases not matched to a gene: 4. In germline, CDR1 is LNHDA, CDR2 SQIVND (reference sequence). Full variable domain (remainder filled in from reference TRBV19 and TRBJ2-2): DGGITQSPKYLFRKEGQNVTLSCEQNLNHDAMYWYRQDPGQGLRLIYYSQIVNDFQKGDIAEGYSVSREKKESFPLTVTSAQKNPTAFYLCASSLGLAGAGELFFGEGSRLTVL.

This clone was seen ten or more times. V and J are TRBV5-5 and TRBJ2-7, with 9 positions matching TRBD1. CDR3 length equals 14 residues. CDR1 and CDR2 (germline): SGHKS, YYEKEE (reference sequence). The junction had 9 bases not matched to a gene; V was cut back by 4 bases and J by 7 bases. The CDR3 nucleotides read TGTGCCAGCAGCCTGGGACAGGGCCCCGGAGAGCAGTACTTC. Its protein is CASSLGQGPGEQYF.

The V gene is TRBV4-2, the J gene TRBJ2-5, with TRBD2 matching 13 bases. CDR1 is LGHNA and CDR2 is YNFKEQ in the germline V gene. The V and J ends lost 5 bases and 5 bases, in that order; junction bases with no gene match: 11. CDR3 length equals 17 residues. Written as DNA, the CDR3 is TGTGCCAGCAGCTACGGACTAGCGGGAGCGCCACAGGAGACCCAGTACTTC. Translated: CASSYGLAGAPQETQYF.

The chain carries TRBV18 and TRBJ2-7, with D hard to call. Trimming removed 3 bases at V and 2 bases at J, with 11 bases between. The CDR3 has 14 residues. CDR1 and CDR2 from the germline V gene are KGHSH and LQKENI. The CDR3 sequence: CASSPPKTPYEQYF. The CDR3 DNA reads TGTGCCAGCTCACCTCCGAAAACTCCCTACGAGCAGTACTTC.

This clone was seen only once. J is TRBJ1-1 and V is TRBV11-3; D unresolved. Trimming cost V 3 bases and J 1 base, with 6 bases left between them. This CDR3 has 13 residues. Germline lookup yields CDR1 SGHNT and CDR2 YENEEA. CDR3 sequence reads: CASSFAENTEAFF. DNA of the CDR3: TGTGCCAGCAGCTTCGCGGAGAACACTGAAGCTTTCTTT.

The gene calls are TRBV24-1 and TRBJ1-1; TRBD1 is a possible D gene (5 bases). The germline V and J ends were trimmed by 1 base and 1 base, with 15 bases remaining between them. There are 17 residues in the CDR3. From germline, CDR1 is KGHDR and CDR2 SFDVKD. This CDR3 is CATSDLSGNIRNTEAFF. CDR3 in DNA: TGTGCCACCAGTGATTTATCAGGGAATATACGGAACACTGAAGCTTTCTTT.

V usage is TRBV6-5 and J usage is TRBJ1-1, with D hard to call. In germline, CDR1 is MNHEY, CDR2 SVGAGI. The germline V and J ends were trimmed by 4 bases and 1 base, with 7 bases remaining between them. This CDR3 spans 13 amino acids. The CDR3 loop is CASSFQRNTEAFF. The CDR3 DNA sequence: TGTGCCAGCAGTTTCCAGCGGAACACTGAAGCTTTCTTT.

The V and J genes are TRBV21-1 and TRBJ1-5; the listed D gene, TRBD1, was not tested against the DNA. TRBV21-1 is reported as a pseudogene. The CDR3 sequence is 17 residues long. The CDR3 nucleotides read TGTGCCAGCAGAAGGGTGGGCAGGGGAAAAGTGGATCAGCCCCAGCATTTT. Translated: CASRRVGRGKVDQPQHF.

The CDR3 nucleotides read TGTGCCAGCAACGCGGGCCGAGGGGGCACTGAAGCTTTCTTT. It encodes CASNAGRGGTEAFF. The chain joins TRBV6-5 to TRBJ1-1, with D possibly matching TRBD1 (6 bases). CDR1 and CDR2 from the germline V gene are MNHEY and SVGAGI. This CDR3 comprises 14 residues. Trimming took 7 bases from V and 4 from J, leaving 16 bases between them.

J is TRBJ1-5 and V is TRBV19; TRBD1 agrees at 7 bases. The ends lost 5 bases at V and 7 bases at J; junction bases unmatched: 8. This CDR3 has 14 amino acids. CDR1 LNHDA and CDR2 SQIVND come from the germline V gene (reference sequence). CDR3 nucleotide sequence: TGTGCCAGTAGTGAGATACAGGGGTACCAGCCCCAGCATTTT. Protein product: CASSEIQGYQPQHF.

The chain uses TRBV28 and TRBJ2-7, with TRBD2 matching over 10 bases. Germline CDR1 is MDHEN and CDR2 is SYDVKM. The CDR3 has 17 residues. V gave up 2 bases and J gave up 1 base; unmatched junction bases: 8. The CDR3 loop is CASSLGSSGSRSYEQYF. In nucleotides, the CDR3 is TGTGCCAGCAGTTTAGGGTCTAGCGGGAGTAGGTCCTACGAGCAGTACTTC.

The chain recombines TRBV20-1 with TRBJ2-3, with D possibly being TRBD1 (5 bases). In germline, CDR1 is DFQATT, CDR2 SNEGSKA (reference sequence). Trimming cost V 3 bases and J 8 bases, with 9 bases left between them. The CDR3 is 11 residues long. CDR3 residues: CSASRDATQYF. In DNA form, the CDR3 reads TGCAGTGCTAGCAGGGATGCTACGCAGTATTTT.

In its sample, this clone was seen a few times. The rearrangement uses TRBV11-3 and TRBJ2-1; weak D call: TRBD2 (6 bases). Trimming removed 5 bases at V and 4 bases at J, with 12 bases between. Germline V CDR1 and CDR2: SGHNT, YENEEA. The length of the CDR3 is 14 residues. The CDR3 here is CASSREFGYNEQFF. CDR3 coding DNA: TGTGCCAGCAGCCGGGAGTTTGGATACAATGAGCAGTTCTTC. Looking up the rest from reference TRBV11-3 and TRBJ2-1 gives the full variable domain: EAGVVQSPRYKIIEKKQPVAFWCNPISGHNTLYWYLQNLGQGPELLIRYENEEAVDDSQLPKDRFSAERLKGVDSTLKIQPAELGDSAVYLCASSREFGYNEQFFGPGTRLTVL.

The rearrangement joins TRBV7-2 to TRBJ2-7; possible D gene TRBD2, 5 bases. V was shortened by 2 bases and J by 5 bases, with 16 bases between the two germline ends. The CDR3 runs to 15 residues. Germline V gene sequence: CDR1 SGHTA, CDR2 FQGNSA. The CDR3, as DNA: TGTGCCAGCAGCTTATCGCAATGGTCCGGGAACGAGCAGTACTTC. Translating it yields CASSLSQWSGNEQYF.

The chain links TRBV29-1 to TRBJ1-1; possibly TRBD1 for D (5 bases). The germline V and J ends were trimmed by 7 bases and 0 bases, with 12 bases remaining between them. Germline values: CDR1 SQVTM, CDR2 ANQGSEA. This CDR3 comprises 13 residues. The CDR3 region is CSGELTVNTEAFF. As DNA, the CDR3 is TGCAGCGGCGAACTGACAGTGAACACTGAAGCTTTCTTT.

The chain is built from TRBV5-1 and TRBJ2-1, with a possible D match to TRBD2 (5 bases). V lost 3 bases and J lost 5, with 15 bases in between. Germline CDR1 and CDR2: SGHRS and YFSETQ. The CDR3 spans 15 residues. The DNA of the CDR3 is TGCGCCAGCAGCTCCCGTTTACTAGTTAACAATGAGCAGTTCTTC. Residues: CASSSRLLVNNEQFF. Full variable domain (rest looked up from reference TRBV5-1 and TRBJ2-1): KAGVTQTPRYLIKTRGQQVTLSCSPISGHRSVSWYQQTPGQGLQFLFEYFSETQRNKGNFPGRFSGRQFSNSRSEMNVSTLELGDSALYLCASSSRLLVNNEQFFGPGTRLTVL.

This chain joins TRBV6-5 and TRBJ2-5, with 9 positions matching TRBD1. Looked up from germline, CDR1 is MNHEY and CDR2 is SVGAGI. J was trimmed by 4 bases and V by 6 bases; bases with no gene match: 6. The CDR3 is made up of 14 amino acids. This CDR3 reads CASSHRDRVETQYF. The CDR3 coding sequence is TGTGCCAGCAGCCACCGGGACAGGGTAGAGACCCAGTACTTC.

V is TRBV6-5 and J is TRBJ1-4; D possibly corresponds to TRBD1 (6 bases). The germline V and J ends were trimmed by 7 bases and 7 bases, with 19 bases remaining between them. The CDR3 totals 15 residues. Germline V CDR1 and CDR2: MNHEY, SVGAGI. The CDR3 DNA sequence: TGTGCCAGCACCCAATATGGGGGCGCGGGTGAAAAACTGTTTTTT. Translated, it gives CASTQYGGAGEKLFF.

This clone is a singleton in its sample. J is TRBJ1-1 and V is TRBV28, with TRBD1 matching over 7 bases. The germline CDR1 and CDR2 sequences are MDHEN and SYDVKM. Trimming removed 3 bases from V and 4 bases from J; junction bases left unmatched: 8. This CDR3 is 15 amino acids long. The CDR3 region is CASSFPPGGITEAFF. DNA for the CDR3: TGTGCCAGCAGTTTCCCCCCAGGGGGTATCACTGAAGCTTTCTTT.

The chain has TRBV5-1 and TRBJ1-2; D remains unclear. V dropped 3 bases and J dropped 1 base, with 10 bases sitting between them. This CDR3 spans 14 amino acids. CDR1 and CDR2 from the germline V gene are SGHRS and YFSETQ. Written as DNA, the CDR3 is TGCGCCAGCAGCTCAGCAGGAAGTAACTATGGCTACACCTTC. Its protein is CASSSAGSNYGYTF.